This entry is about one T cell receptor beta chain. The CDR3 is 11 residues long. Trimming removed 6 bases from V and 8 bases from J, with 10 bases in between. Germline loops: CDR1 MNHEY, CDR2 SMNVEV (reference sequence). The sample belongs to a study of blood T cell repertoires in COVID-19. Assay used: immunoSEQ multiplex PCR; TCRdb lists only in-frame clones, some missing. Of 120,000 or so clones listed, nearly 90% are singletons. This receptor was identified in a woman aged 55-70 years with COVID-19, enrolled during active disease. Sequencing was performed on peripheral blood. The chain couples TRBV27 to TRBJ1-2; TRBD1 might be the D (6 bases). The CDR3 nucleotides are TGTGCCAGCAGCCAGGGGTACGGCTACACCTTC. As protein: CASSQGYGYTF.